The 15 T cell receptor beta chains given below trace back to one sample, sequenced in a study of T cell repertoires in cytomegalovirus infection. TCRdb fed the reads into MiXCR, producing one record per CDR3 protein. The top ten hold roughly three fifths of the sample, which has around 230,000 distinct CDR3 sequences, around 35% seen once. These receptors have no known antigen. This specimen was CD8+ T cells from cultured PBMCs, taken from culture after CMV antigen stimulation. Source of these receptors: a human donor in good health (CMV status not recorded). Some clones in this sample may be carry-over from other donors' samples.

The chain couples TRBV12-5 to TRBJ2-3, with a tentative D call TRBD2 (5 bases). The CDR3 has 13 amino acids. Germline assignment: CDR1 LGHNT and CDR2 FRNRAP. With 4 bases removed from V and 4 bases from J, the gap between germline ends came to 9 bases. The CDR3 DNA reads TGTGCTAGTGGTTCCGGGAACGCAGATACGCAGTATTTT. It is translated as CASGSGNADTQYF.

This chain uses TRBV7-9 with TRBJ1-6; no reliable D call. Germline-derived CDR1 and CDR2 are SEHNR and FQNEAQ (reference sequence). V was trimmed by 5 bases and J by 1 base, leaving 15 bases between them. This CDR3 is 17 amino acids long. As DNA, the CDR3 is TGTGCCAGCAGCCCCAAACCCGAACAGTCCTATAATTCACCCCTCCACTTT. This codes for CASSPKPEQSYNSPLHF.

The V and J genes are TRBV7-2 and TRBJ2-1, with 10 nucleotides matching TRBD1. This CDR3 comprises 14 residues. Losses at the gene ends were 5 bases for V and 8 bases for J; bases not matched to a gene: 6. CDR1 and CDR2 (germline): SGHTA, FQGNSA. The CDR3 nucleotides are TGTGCCAGCAGCCACGGGACAGGGGCTTATGAGCAGTTCTTC. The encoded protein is CASSHGTGAYEQFF. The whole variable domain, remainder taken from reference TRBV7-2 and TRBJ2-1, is GAGVSQSPSNKVTEKGKDVELRCDPISGHTALYWYRQSLGQGLEFLIYFQGNSAPDKSGLPSDRFSAERTGGSVSTLTIQRTQQEDSAVYLCASSHGTGAYEQFFGPGTRLTVL.

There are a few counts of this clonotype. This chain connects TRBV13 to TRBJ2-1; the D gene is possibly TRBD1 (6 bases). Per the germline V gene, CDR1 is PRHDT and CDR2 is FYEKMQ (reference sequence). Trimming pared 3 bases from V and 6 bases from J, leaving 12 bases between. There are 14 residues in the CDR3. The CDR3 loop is CASSLQTGLNEQFF. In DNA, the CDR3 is TGTGCCAGCAGCTTGCAAACAGGGCTCAATGAGCAGTTCTTC.

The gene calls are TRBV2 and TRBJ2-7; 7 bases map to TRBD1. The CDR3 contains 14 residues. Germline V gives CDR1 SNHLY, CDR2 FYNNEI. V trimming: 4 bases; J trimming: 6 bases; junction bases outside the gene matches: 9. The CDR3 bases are TGTGCCAGCAGTGCCCGGGACAGCACCCTCGAGCAGTACTTC. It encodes CASSARDSTLEQYF.

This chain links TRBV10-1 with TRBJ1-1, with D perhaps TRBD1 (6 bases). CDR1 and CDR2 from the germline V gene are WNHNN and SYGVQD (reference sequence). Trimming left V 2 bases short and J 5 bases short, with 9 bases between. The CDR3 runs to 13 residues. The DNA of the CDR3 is TGCGCCAGCAGTGAGGGGACATTAACTGAAGCTTTCTTT. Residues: CASSEGTLTEAFF.

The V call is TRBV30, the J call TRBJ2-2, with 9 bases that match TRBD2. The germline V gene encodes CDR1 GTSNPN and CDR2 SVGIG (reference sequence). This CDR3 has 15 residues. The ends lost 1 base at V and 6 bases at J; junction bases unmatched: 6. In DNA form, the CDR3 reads TGTGCCTGGAGTGAGGCGGGAGGGCCCGCCGGGGAGCTGTTTTTT. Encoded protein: CAWSEAGGPAGELFF.

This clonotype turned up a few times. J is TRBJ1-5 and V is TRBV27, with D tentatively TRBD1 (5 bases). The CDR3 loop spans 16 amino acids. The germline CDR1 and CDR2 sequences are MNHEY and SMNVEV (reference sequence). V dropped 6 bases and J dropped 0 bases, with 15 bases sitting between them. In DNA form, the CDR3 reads TGTGCCAGCAGCACCTCATCGGGGGATAGCAATCAGCCCCAGCATTTT. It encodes CASSTSSGDSNQPQHF.

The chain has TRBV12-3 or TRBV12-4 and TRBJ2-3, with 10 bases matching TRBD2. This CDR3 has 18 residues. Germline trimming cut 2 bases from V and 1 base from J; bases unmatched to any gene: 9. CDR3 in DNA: TGTGCCAGCAGTTTATTGATCAGGCTAGCGGGAGGCACAGATACGCAGTATTTT. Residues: CASSLLIRLAGGTDTQYF.

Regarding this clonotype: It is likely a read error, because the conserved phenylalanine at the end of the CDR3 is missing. The CDR3 is CASSVTGELFS. In nucleotides, the CDR3 is TGTGCCAGCAGTGTCACCGGGGAGCTGTTTTCT. The rearrangement links TRBV7-6 to TRBJ2-2; D gene unclear. V was clipped by 6 bases and J by 4 bases, with 3 bases between them. The length of the CDR3 is 11 residues. In germline, CDR1 is SGHVS, CDR2 FNYEAQ.

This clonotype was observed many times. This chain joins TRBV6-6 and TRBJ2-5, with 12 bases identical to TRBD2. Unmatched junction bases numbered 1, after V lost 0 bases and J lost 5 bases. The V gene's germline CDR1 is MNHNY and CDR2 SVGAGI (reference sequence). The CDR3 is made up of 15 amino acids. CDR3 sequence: CASSYSTSGSETQYF. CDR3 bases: TGTGCCAGCAGTTACTCGACTAGCGGGAGTGAGACCCAGTACTTC.

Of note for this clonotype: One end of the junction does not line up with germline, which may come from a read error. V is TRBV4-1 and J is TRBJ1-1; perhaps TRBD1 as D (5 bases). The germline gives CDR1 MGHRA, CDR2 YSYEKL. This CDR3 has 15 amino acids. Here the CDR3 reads CASSHPGGGRAEAFF. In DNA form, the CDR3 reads TGTGCCAGCAGCCATCCCGGGGGGGGAAGGGCTGAAGCTTTCTTT.

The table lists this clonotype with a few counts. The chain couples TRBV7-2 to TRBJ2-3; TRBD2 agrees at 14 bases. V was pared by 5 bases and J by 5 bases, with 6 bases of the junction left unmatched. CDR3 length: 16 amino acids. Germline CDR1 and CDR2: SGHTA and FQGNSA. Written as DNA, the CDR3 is TGTGCCAGCAGCCCCGGACTAGCGGGAGGAATAGATACGCAGTATTTT. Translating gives CASSPGLAGGIDTQYF.

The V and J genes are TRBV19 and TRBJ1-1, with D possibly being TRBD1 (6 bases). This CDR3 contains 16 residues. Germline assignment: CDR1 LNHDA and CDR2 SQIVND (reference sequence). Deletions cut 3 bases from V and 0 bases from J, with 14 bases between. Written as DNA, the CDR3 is TGTGCCAGTAGTATCCCCCAGGGGAGCATGAACACTGAAGCTTTCTTT. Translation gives CASSIPQGSMNTEAFF.

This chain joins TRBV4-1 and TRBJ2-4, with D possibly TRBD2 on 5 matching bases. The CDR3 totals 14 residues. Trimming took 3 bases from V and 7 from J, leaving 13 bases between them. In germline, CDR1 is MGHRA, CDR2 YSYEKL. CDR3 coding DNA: TGCGCCAGCAGCCACGTTGCAGGCGGGAACATTCAGTACTTC. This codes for CASSHVAGGNIQYF.